Listed below are T cell receptor beta chains from one sample, sequenced in a study of T-cell reconstitution after alpha-beta-depleted transplantation in children. TCRdb itself ran the PCR reads through MiXCR, one entry per CDR3 protein. Of roughly 500,000 distinct CDR3 sequences listed, approximately 12% are singletons. The sample in question was PBMCs from the stem cell graft donor, obtained from the stem cell graft. The source of these receptors is a human donor who donated a stem cell graft to a child with combined immunodeficiency. Both conserved end residues are part of each CDR3. Each record gives: J gene, V gene, CDR3 protein.

TRBJ2-7 | TRBV12-2 | CASRFRRGEQYF
TRBJ1-4 | TRBV4-2 | CASSQEGVQANEKLFF
TRBJ2-1 | TRBV12-3/TRBV12-4 | CASSFMQSNEQFF
TRBJ2-7 | TRBV25-1 | CASSDPGQRAYEQYF
TRBJ2-1 | TRBV15 | CATSRDGLAGNEQFF
TRBJ2-3 | TRBV9 | CAPSAYRPDTQYF
TRBJ1-1 | TRBV5-1 | CASSPRTGGWTEAFF
TRBJ2-2 | TRBV4-3 | CASSQVDRGRGAPTGELFF
TRBJ2-5 | TRBV20-1 | CSAPKGLAGWYQETQYF
TRBJ2-3 | TRBV10-3 | CAISDGVWDTQYF